This entry concerns a single T cell receptor beta chain. The antigen is not known. Each sample had at least 6 million PBMCs isolated. Using a J-beta primer mix together with a sample-barcoded 5' primer, a second PCR was run for about 7 to 12 cycles. Each CDR3 protein is one row after TCRdb ran MiXCR on the 5' RACE reads. The data hold approximately 800,000 distinct CDR3 sequences, with over 45% observed a single time. The data belong to a study of blood T cells in healthy people across ages. Germline CDR1 SQVTM, CDR2 ANQGSEA. The CDR3 extends over 14 amino acids. V lost 6 bases and J lost 10; bases outside the gene matches: 15. General study points: Unsorted PBMCs ruled out conclusive naive versus antigen-experienced comparison. Roughly linear declines in TCR beta diversity per million T cells occurred with age. Diversity figures based on one million T cells were deemed too low.

Material for sequencing was blood. The TCR sequence derives from a man aged 30-40 years in good health. The chain couples TRBV29-1 to TRBJ1-2, with TRBD1 matching over 9 bases. CDR3 nucleotide sequence: TGCAGCGTGGAGAGGGGACAGGGTCCTCGTGTCTACACCTTC. Translation gives CSVERGQGPRVYTF.